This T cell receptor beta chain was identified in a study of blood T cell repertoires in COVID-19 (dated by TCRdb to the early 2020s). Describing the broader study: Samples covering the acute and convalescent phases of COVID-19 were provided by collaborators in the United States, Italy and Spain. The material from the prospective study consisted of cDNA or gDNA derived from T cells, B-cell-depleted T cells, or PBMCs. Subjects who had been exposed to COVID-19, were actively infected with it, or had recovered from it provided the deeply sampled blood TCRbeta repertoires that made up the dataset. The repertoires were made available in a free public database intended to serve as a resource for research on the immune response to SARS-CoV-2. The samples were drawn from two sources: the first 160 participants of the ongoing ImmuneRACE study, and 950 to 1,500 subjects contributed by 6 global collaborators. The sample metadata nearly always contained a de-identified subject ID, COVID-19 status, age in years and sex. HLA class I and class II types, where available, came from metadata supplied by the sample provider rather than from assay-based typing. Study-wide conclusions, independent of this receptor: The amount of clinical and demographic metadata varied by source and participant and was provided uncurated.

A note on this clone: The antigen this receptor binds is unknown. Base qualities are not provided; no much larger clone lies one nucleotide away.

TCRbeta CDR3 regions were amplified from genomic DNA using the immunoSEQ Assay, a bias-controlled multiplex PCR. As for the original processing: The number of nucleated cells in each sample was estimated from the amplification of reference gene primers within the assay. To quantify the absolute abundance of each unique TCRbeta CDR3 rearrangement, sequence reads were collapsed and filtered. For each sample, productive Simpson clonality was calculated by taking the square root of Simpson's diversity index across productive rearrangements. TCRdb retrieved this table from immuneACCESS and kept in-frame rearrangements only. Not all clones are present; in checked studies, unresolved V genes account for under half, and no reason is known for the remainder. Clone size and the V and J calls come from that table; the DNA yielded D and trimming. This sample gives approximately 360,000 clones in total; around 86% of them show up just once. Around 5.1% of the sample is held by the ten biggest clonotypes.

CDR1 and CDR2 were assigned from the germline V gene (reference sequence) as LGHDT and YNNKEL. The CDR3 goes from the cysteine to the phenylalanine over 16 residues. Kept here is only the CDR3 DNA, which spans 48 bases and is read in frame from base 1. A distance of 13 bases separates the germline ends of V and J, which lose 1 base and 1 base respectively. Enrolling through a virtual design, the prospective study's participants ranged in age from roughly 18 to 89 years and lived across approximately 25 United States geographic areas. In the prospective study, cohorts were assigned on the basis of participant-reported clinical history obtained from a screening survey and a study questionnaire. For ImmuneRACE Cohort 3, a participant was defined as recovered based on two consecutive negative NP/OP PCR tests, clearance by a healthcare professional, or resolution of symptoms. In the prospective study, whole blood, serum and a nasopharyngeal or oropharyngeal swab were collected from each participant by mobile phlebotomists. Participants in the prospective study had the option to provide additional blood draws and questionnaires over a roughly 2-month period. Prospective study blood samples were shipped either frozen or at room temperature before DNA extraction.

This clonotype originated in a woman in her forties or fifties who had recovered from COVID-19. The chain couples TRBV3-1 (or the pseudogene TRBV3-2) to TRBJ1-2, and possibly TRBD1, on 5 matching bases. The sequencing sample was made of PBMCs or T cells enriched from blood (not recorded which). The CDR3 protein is CASSQALTVINYGYTF. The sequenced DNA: TGTGCCAGCAGCCAAGCACTGACAGTGATTAACTATGGCTACACCTTC.